This is a list of T cell receptor beta chains from one sample in a study of T cell responses to AZD1222 COVID-19 vaccine. Here immunoSEQ multiplex PCR was the method, and the copy in TCRdb shows in-frame clones only, minus some. The sample lists tens of thousands of clones, about 90% occurring once. Sequencing used peripheral blood, obtained on day 0 of MenACWY control vaccination. The receptors derive from an adult in good health. Both conserved end residues are part of each CDR3. The order of the fields is clone size, V gene, J gene, D gene, CDR3 DNA, CDR3 protein. A D gene is named only where the DNA matches it firmly. Some rows have no size entry. The others give once, few or many, or a class for an expanded clone.

clone size: NA
V gene: TRBV19
J gene: TRBJ2-3
D gene: TRBD2
CDR3 DNA: TGTGCCAGTAGTCCAGGACTAGCGGGGGATCCAGATACGCAGTATTTT
CDR3 protein: CASSPGLAGDPDTQYF

clone size: NA
V gene: TRBV27
J gene: TRBJ2-1
D gene: NA
CDR3 DNA: TGTGCCAGCAGAGACAGGGTTGCGGGGGACGTTCGCAGTGAGCAGTTCTTC
CDR3 protein: CASRDRVAGDVRSEQFF

clone size: NA
V gene: TRBV4-1
J gene: TRBJ2-4
D gene: NA
CDR3 DNA: TGCGCCAGCAGCCCTGCGGTGGCAGGGATTAAAAACATTCAGTACTTC
CDR3 protein: CASSPAVAGIKNIQYF

clone size: NA
V gene: TRBV20-1
J gene: TRBJ1-6
D gene: NA
CDR3 DNA: TGCAGCCCGGACACAGGGTCACCCCTCCACTTT
CDR3 protein: CSPDTGSPLHF

clone size: NA
V gene: TRBV2
J gene: TRBJ2-2
D gene: NA
CDR3 DNA: TGTGCCAGCAGTGATCGGCGGGGGCTCCTCACGAACACCGGGGAGCTGTTTTTT
CDR3 protein: CASSDRRGLLTNTGELFF

clone size: NA
V gene: TRBV7-2
J gene: TRBJ2-3
D gene: NA
CDR3 DNA: TGTGCCAGCAGCTCCAGCTCTGTTTGGATGCCGCAGTATTTT
CDR3 protein: CASSSSSVWMPQYF

clone size: NA
V gene: TRBV29-1
J gene: TRBJ2-7
D gene: NA
CDR3 DNA: TGCAGCGTTGATACAGACTACGAGCAGTACTTC
CDR3 protein: CSVDTDYEQYF

clone size: NA
V gene: TRBV5-1
J gene: TRBJ2-3
D gene: TRBD2
CDR3 DNA: TGCGCCAGCAGCTCAGGGACTAGCGGAGATACGCAGTATTTT
CDR3 protein: CASSSGTSGDTQYF

clone size: NA
V gene: TRBV3-1/TRBV3-2
J gene: TRBJ2-7
D gene: TRBD2
CDR3 DNA: TGTGCCAGCAGCCAAGTAACTAGCGGGGGGGCGTGGGAGCAGTACTTC
CDR3 protein: CASSQVTSGGAWEQYF

clone size: NA
V gene: TRBV29-1
J gene: TRBJ1-1
D gene: NA
CDR3 DNA: TGCAGCGTCTCGAATGGGGAGAGCGAAGCTTTCTTT
CDR3 protein: CSVSNGESEAFF

clone size: NA
V gene: TRBV4-1
J gene: TRBJ1-5
D gene: NA
CDR3 DNA: TGCGCCAGCAGCCAGATTCACGGGTTAAGCAATCAGCCCCAGCATTTT
CDR3 protein: CASSQIHGLSNQPQHF

clone size: once
V gene: TRBV25-1
J gene: TRBJ1-4
D gene: NA
CDR3 DNA: TGTGCCAGCAGTGAGGGGTCGGGCAGTGGAGGAGAAAAACTGTTTTTT
CDR3 protein: CASSEGSGSGGEKLFF

clone size: once
V gene: TRBV28
J gene: TRBJ1-5
D gene: NA
CDR3 DNA: TGTGCCAGCAGTTTTGGACAGCCCCAGCATTTT
CDR3 protein: CASSFGQPQHF

clone size: NA
V gene: TRBV6-4
J gene: TRBJ2-1
D gene: TRBD2
CDR3 DNA: TGTGCCAGCAGTTTGACTAGCTCGAGGGAGCAGTTCTTC
CDR3 protein: CASSLTSSREQFF

clone size: NA
V gene: TRBV15
J gene: TRBJ1-5
D gene: NA
CDR3 DNA: TGTGCCACCAGCAGGACGGCTAGCAATCAGCCCCAGCATTTT
CDR3 protein: CATSRTASNQPQHF

clone size: NA
V gene: TRBV4-3
J gene: TRBJ2-3
D gene: TRBD2
CDR3 DNA: TGCGCCAGCAGCCAAGAGGAAGCTAGCGGGGGCCGAGATACGCAGTATTTT
CDR3 protein: CASSQEEASGGRDTQYF

clone size: NA
V gene: TRBV5-1
J gene: TRBJ2-1
D gene: NA
CDR3 DNA: TGCGCCAGCAGCTTTGCCGCGGCTGAGCAGTTCTTC
CDR3 protein: CASSFAAAEQFF

clone size: NA
V gene: TRBV12-3/TRBV12-4
J gene: TRBJ2-7
D gene: NA
CDR3 DNA: TGTGCCAGCAGTTTACGGGGCATGAACGAGCAGTACTTC
CDR3 protein: CASSLRGMNEQYF

clone size: NA
V gene: TRBV5-1
J gene: TRBJ2-5
D gene: NA
CDR3 DNA: TGCGCCAGCAGTCAGGGAAGAGAGACCCAGTACTTC
CDR3 protein: CASSQGRETQYF

clone size: NA
V gene: TRBV24-1
J gene: TRBJ2-6
D gene: TRBD1
CDR3 DNA: TGTGCCACCAGTGAAGCCGGGACAGGGTTCCCTGGGGCCAACGTCCTGACTTTC
CDR3 protein: CATSEAGTGFPGANVLTF

clone size: NA
V gene: TRBV7-9
J gene: TRBJ1-6
D gene: NA
CDR3 DNA: TGTGCCAGCAGCCGGAATAATTCACCCCTCCACTTT
CDR3 protein: CASSRNNSPLHF

clone size: many
V gene: TRBV15
J gene: TRBJ1-3
D gene: NA
CDR3 DNA: TGTGCCACCAGCAGAGGAGTCTCTGGAAACACCATATATTTT
CDR3 protein: CATSRGVSGNTIYF

clone size: NA
V gene: TRBV7-6
J gene: TRBJ1-5
D gene: NA
CDR3 DNA: TGTGCCAGCAGCTTAGTAGGGTTCAATCAGCCCCAGCATTTT
CDR3 protein: CASSLVGFNQPQHF

clone size: NA
V gene: TRBV4-1
J gene: TRBJ1-2
D gene: NA
CDR3 DNA: TGCGCCAGCAGCCCGGATGGCAGGGGACCTATTAACTATGGCTACACCTTC
CDR3 protein: CASSPDGRGPINYGYTF

clone size: NA
V gene: TRBV5-4
J gene: TRBJ2-2
D gene: NA
CDR3 DNA: TGTGCCAGCAGCTCGAGTGGGGGCGGGGAGCTGTTTTTT
CDR3 protein: CASSSSGGGELFF

clone size: NA
V gene: TRBV18
J gene: TRBJ1-2
D gene: NA
CDR3 DNA: TGTGCCAGCTCAGCCGGGAACCGGCCGCATGGCTACACCTTC
CDR3 protein: CASSAGNRPHGYTF

clone size: NA
V gene: TRBV4-3
J gene: TRBJ2-6
D gene: NA
CDR3 DNA: TGCGCCAGCAGCCTCTTTCGGGACGGTAGGGCCAACGTCCTGACTTTC
CDR3 protein: CASSLFRDGRANVLTF

clone size: NA
V gene: TRBV6-2/TRBV6-3
J gene: TRBJ2-7
D gene: NA
CDR3 DNA: TGTGCCAGCAGTACCAAGTACGAGCAGTACTTC
CDR3 protein: CASSTKYEQYF

clone size: NA
V gene: TRBV3-1/TRBV3-2
J gene: TRBJ1-2
D gene: TRBD1
CDR3 DNA: TGTGCCAGCAGCCAAGCCAGGACAGGGTATGGCTACACCTTC
CDR3 protein: CASSQARTGYGYTF

clone size: NA
V gene: TRBV4-1
J gene: TRBJ1-1
D gene: NA
CDR3 DNA: TGCGCCAGCAGCCAAGGCAGGGCAGGGTTGAACACTGAAGCTTTCTTT
CDR3 protein: CASSQGRAGLNTEAFF

clone size: NA
V gene: TRBV20-1
J gene: TRBJ1-4
D gene: NA
CDR3 DNA: TGCAGTGCTAGTAACCAGGCAGGCGAAAAACTGTTTTTT
CDR3 protein: CSASNQAGEKLFF

clone size: NA
V gene: TRBV5-4
J gene: TRBJ2-7
D gene: NA
CDR3 DNA: TGTGCCAGCAGCCCCTCGAGGACCCACGAGCAGTACTTC
CDR3 protein: CASSPSRTHEQYF

clone size: NA
V gene: TRBV4-3
J gene: TRBJ2-3
D gene: TRBD2
CDR3 DNA: TGCGCCAGCAGCCAAAATAGCGGGGGGGCCACAGATACGCAGTATTTT
CDR3 protein: CASSQNSGGATDTQYF

clone size: NA
V gene: TRBV7-2
J gene: TRBJ2-2
D gene: TRBD2
CDR3 DNA: TGTGCCAGCAGCTTAGGACTAGCAGGAACCGGGGAGCTGTTTTTT
CDR3 protein: CASSLGLAGTGELFF

clone size: NA
V gene: TRBV27
J gene: TRBJ1-1
D gene: NA
CDR3 DNA: TGTGCCAGCAGTTTAAAGGGAATGAACACTGAAGCTTTCTTT
CDR3 protein: CASSLKGMNTEAFF

clone size: NA
V gene: TRBV30
J gene: TRBJ1-1
D gene: TRBD1
CDR3 DNA: TGTGCCTGGAGTCCAACAGGGGCACCCGTGAACACTGAAGCTTTCTTT
CDR3 protein: CAWSPTGAPVNTEAFF

clone size: NA
V gene: TRBV7-9
J gene: TRBJ1-1
D gene: NA
CDR3 DNA: TGTGCCAGCAGCTACTCCGGGACCGAACTCACTGAAGCTTTCTTT
CDR3 protein: CASSYSGTELTEAFF

clone size: NA
V gene: TRBV2
J gene: TRBJ1-2
D gene: TRBD1
CDR3 DNA: TGTGCCAGCAGTAGCCGACAGGGCTCTAACTATGGCTACACCTTC
CDR3 protein: CASSSRQGSNYGYTF

clone size: NA
V gene: TRBV28
J gene: TRBJ1-3
D gene: NA
CDR3 DNA: TGTGCCAGCAGTTTGGATAACAGTCGGGACACCATATATTTT
CDR3 protein: CASSLDNSRDTIYF

clone size: NA
V gene: TRBV7-2
J gene: TRBJ2-3
D gene: NA
CDR3 DNA: TGTGCCAGCAGCTTTGGCGAGAGGAGTACGCAGTATTTT
CDR3 protein: CASSFGERSTQYF

clone size: NA
V gene: TRBV7-2
J gene: TRBJ1-5
D gene: NA
CDR3 DNA: TGTGCCAGCACTATGTCTGGGACACAGGGCAATCAGCCCCAGCATTTT
CDR3 protein: CASTMSGTQGNQPQHF

clone size: NA
V gene: TRBV7-2
J gene: TRBJ1-2
D gene: TRBD1
CDR3 DNA: TGTGCCAGCAGCTCATCAGGGGGCTATGGCTACACCTTC
CDR3 protein: CASSSSGGYGYTF

clone size: NA
V gene: TRBV7-7
J gene: TRBJ2-7
D gene: NA
CDR3 DNA: TGTGCTAGCAGCCAGTCAACAGGGCCCTACTACGAGCAGTACTTC
CDR3 protein: CASSQSTGPYYEQYF

clone size: NA
V gene: TRBV6-4
J gene: TRBJ1-2
D gene: NA
CDR3 DNA: TGTGCCAGCAGTCCGGACAGTACTTTCTATGGCTACACCTTC
CDR3 protein: CASSPDSTFYGYTF

clone size: NA
V gene: TRBV7-2
J gene: TRBJ1-5
D gene: TRBD1
CDR3 DNA: TGTGCCAGCAGCCCTTACCTGGGACAGGGCTTCCAGCCCCAGCATTTT
CDR3 protein: CASSPYLGQGFQPQHF

clone size: NA
V gene: TRBV5-1
J gene: TRBJ1-1
D gene: NA
CDR3 DNA: TGCGCCAGCAGCCCTAGTGGAGATATTGAAGCTTTCTTT
CDR3 protein: CASSPSGDIEAFF

clone size: NA
V gene: TRBV7-2
J gene: TRBJ2-1
D gene: TRBD2
CDR3 DNA: TGTGCCAGCAGCTCCAGCGGGGGAGCCTACAATGAGCAGTTCTTC
CDR3 protein: CASSSSGGAYNEQFF

clone size: NA
V gene: TRBV24-1
J gene: TRBJ1-2
D gene: TRBD1
CDR3 DNA: TGTGCCACCAGTGAGTCAGGGGGCAGGGGCTACACCTTC
CDR3 protein: CATSESGGRGYTF

clone size: NA
V gene: TRBV28
J gene: TRBJ1-1
D gene: NA
CDR3 DNA: TGTGCCAGCGTCGGGGTTACTGAAGCTTTCTTT
CDR3 protein: CASVGVTEAFF

clone size: NA
V gene: TRBV15
J gene: TRBJ1-5
D gene: NA
CDR3 DNA: TGTGCCACCAGCAGAGATCCAGGGGGCAATCAGCCCCAGCATTTT
CDR3 protein: CATSRDPGGNQPQHF

clone size: NA
V gene: TRBV11-1
J gene: TRBJ2-2
D gene: NA
CDR3 DNA: TGTGCCAGCAGCTCAAGAATCGGGGTTACGACCGGGGAGCTGTTTTTT
CDR3 protein: CASSSRIGVTTGELFF

clone size: NA
V gene: TRBV7-2
J gene: TRBJ2-7
D gene: TRBD1
CDR3 DNA: TGTGCCAGCAGCTCCGGGACAGGGGAGTCGAAGCAGTACTTC
CDR3 protein: CASSSGTGESKQYF

clone size: NA
V gene: TRBV28
J gene: TRBJ1-5
D gene: NA
CDR3 DNA: TGTGCCAGCAGTCTCCCACAGGGTTTGAATCAGCCCCAGCATTTT
CDR3 protein: CASSLPQGLNQPQHF

clone size: NA
V gene: TRBV5-1
J gene: TRBJ1-3
D gene: NA
CDR3 DNA: TGCGCCAGCAGCTTGGACAGTCAATCCGGAAACACCATATATTTT
CDR3 protein: CASSLDSQSGNTIYF

clone size: NA
V gene: TRBV7-2
J gene: TRBJ1-3
D gene: NA
CDR3 DNA: TGTGCCAGCAAACAGGGCTCTGGAAACACCATATATTTT
CDR3 protein: CASKQGSGNTIYF